The 9 T cell receptor beta chains listed next were all sequenced from one sample in a study of blood T cell repertoires in COVID-19. This table comes from immunoSEQ multiplex PCR, and its TCRdb copy is limited to in-frame clones, with some not included. The table has some 190,000 clones, over 75% seen once; the top ten hold roughly 5.6%. Material: peripheral blood. The receptors shown here come from a woman aged 40-49 years who had recovered from COVID-19.

The chain recombines TRBV7-9 with TRBJ1-2; 10 bases are a match to TRBD1. The CDR3 sequence is 16 residues long. Germline loops: CDR1 SEHNR, CDR2 FQNEAQ (reference sequence). The J segment lost 3 bases and the V segment lost 7 bases, leaving 11 bases of the junction unmatched. CDR3 coding DNA: TGTGCCAGCAACGAAAACCGGGGACAGGGGCACTATGGCTACACCTTC. Translated, it gives CASNENRGQGHYGYTF. Supplemented by reference TRBV7-9 and TRBJ1-2, the full variable domain reads DTGVSQNPRHKITKRGQNVTFRCDPISEHNRLYWYRQTLGQGPEFLTYFQNEAQLEKSRLLSDRFSAERPKGSFSTLEIQRTEQGDSAMYLCASNENRGQGHYGYTFGSGTRLTVV.

This chain joins TRBV28 and TRBJ1-2, with 7 positions matching TRBD1. After removal of 5 bases from V and 8 bases from J, the junction contained 14 bases not matched to a gene. Germline loops: CDR1 MDHEN, CDR2 SYDVKM. The CDR3 sequence is 15 residues long. The CDR3 DNA reads as TGTGCCAGCAGTGGTGCGGACGAGGGGGCAAAGGGCTACACCTTC. As protein: CASSGADEGAKGYTF.

This clone was seen a few times. The chain links TRBV5-1 to TRBJ2-7; perhaps TRBD1 as D (5 bases). The V and J ends lost 0 bases and 0 bases respectively, with 13 bases between them. Germline values: CDR1 SGHRS, CDR2 YFSETQ. The length of the CDR3 is 16 residues. The CDR3 spells CASSLGWGQSSYEQYF. The DNA of the CDR3 is TGCGCCAGCAGCTTGGGGTGGGGCCAAAGCTCCTACGAGCAGTACTTC. The whole variable domain, filled in from reference TRBV5-1 and TRBJ2-7, reads KAGVTQTPRYLIKTRGQQVTLSCSPISGHRSVSWYQQTPGQGLQFLFEYFSETQRNKGNFPGRFSGRQFSNSRSEMNVSTLELGDSALYLCASSLGWGQSSYEQYFGPGTRLTVT.

The V and J genes are TRBV10-3 and TRBJ2-1, with 12 nucleotides matching TRBD2. V lost 1 base and J lost 8; bases outside the gene matches: 12. CDR3 length: 18 amino acids. Germline assignment: CDR1 ENHRY and CDR2 SYGVKD. The CDR3 region is CAISEFSRLAGGGDEQFF. DNA for the CDR3: TGTGCCATCAGTGAGTTCTCCCGGCTAGCGGGAGGGGGGGATGAGCAGTTCTTC.

CDR3 nucleotide sequence: TGTGCCAGCAGCTCGACACGGGAAATCTACAATGAGCAGTTCTTC. This encodes CASSSTREIYNEQFF. This chain links TRBV7-6 with TRBJ2-1, with a possible D match to TRBD2 (5 bases). This CDR3 has 15 amino acids. Germline-derived CDR1 and CDR2 are SGHVS and FNYEAQ. Trimming stripped 4 bases from V and 3 bases from J, with 13 bases between. Full variable domain (remainder filled in from reference TRBV7-6 and TRBJ2-1): GAGVSQSPRYKVTKRGQDVALRCDPISGHVSLYWYRQALGQGPEFLTYFNYEAQQDKSGLPNDRFSAERPEGSISTLTIQRTEQRDSAMYRCASSSTREIYNEQFFGPGTRLTVL.

The chain links TRBV27 to TRBJ1-2, with 10 nucleotides matching TRBD1. V shed 6 bases and J 4 bases; nucleotides not matched to a gene: 2. This CDR3 has 13 residues. The germline V gene has CDR1 MNHEY and CDR2 SMNVEV (reference sequence). Written as DNA, the CDR3 is TGTGCCAGCAGGGGGACAGGGGCCTATGGCTACACCTTC. Translation: CASRGTGAYGYTF.

The chain links TRBV6-5 to TRBJ1-5, with 10 bases aligning to TRBD1. Trimming took 4 bases from V and 7 from J; bases not matched to a gene: 10. Germline V CDR1 and CDR2: MNHEY, SVGAGI. The CDR3 consists of 16 residues. The CDR3 bases are TGTGCCAGCAGTTCCGGGACAGGGGTCTGGGCGCAGCCCCAGCATTTT. Encoded protein: CASSSGTGVWAQPQHF.

The chain employs TRBV6-4 and TRBJ2-1; 11 nucleotides agree with TRBD2. CDR1 and CDR2 from the germline V gene are MRHNA and SNTAGT. CDR3 length: 17 amino acids. After removal of 4 bases from V and 7 bases from J, the junction contained 12 bases not matched to a gene. The chain's CDR3 is CASSGPLAGGRYNEQFF. CDR3 DNA sequence: TGTGCCAGCAGTGGCCCTCTAGCGGGAGGCCGGTATAATGAGCAGTTCTTC.

The genes are TRBV6-6 and TRBJ2-1; 16 bases match TRBD2. Germline trimming cut 3 bases from V and 8 bases from J; bases unmatched to any gene: 1. Germline V gives CDR1 MNHNY, CDR2 SVGAGI (reference sequence). This CDR3 region has 15 residues. The CDR3 loop is CASSYGTSGRDEQFF. The CDR3 region has the DNA TGTGCCAGCAGTTATGGGACTAGCGGGAGGGATGAGCAGTTCTTC.